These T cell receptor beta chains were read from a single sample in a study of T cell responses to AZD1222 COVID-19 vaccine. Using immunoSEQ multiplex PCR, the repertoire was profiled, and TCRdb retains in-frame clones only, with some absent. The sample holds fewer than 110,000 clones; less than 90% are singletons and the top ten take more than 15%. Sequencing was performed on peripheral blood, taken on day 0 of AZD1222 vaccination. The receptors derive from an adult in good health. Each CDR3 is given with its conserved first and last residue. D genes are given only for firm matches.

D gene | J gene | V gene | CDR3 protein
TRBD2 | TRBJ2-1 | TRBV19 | CASSRPGLANDEQFF
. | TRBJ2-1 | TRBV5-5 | CASKRLVSYNEQFF
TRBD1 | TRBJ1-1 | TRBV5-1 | CASSDYGTGVGNTEAFF
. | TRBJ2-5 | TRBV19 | CASSITGEVETQYF
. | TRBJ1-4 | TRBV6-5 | CASRAEGFLLFF
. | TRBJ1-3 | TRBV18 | CASSLGGSGNTIYF
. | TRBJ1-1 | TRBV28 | CASNIYLGDTEAFF
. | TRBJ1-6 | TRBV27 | CASSFPSSPLHF
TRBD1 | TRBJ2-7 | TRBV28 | CATQGDRVYEQYF
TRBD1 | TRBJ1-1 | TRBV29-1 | CSVKGQGNTEAFF
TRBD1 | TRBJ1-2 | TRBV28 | CASFSGTGIYGYTF
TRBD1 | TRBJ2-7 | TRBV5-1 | CASSLATGGRAYEQYF
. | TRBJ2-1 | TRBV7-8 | CASSLVSGAAYNEQFF
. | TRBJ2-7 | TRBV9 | CASSVGRDLAGSYEQYF
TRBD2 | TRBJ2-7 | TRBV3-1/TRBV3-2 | CASSVRTSSYEQYF
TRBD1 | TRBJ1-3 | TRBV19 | CASTSGDSLNTIYF
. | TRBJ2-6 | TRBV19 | CASSIWPSPSGANVLTF
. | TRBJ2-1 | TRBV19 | CASSIGSINNEQFF
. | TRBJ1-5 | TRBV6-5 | CASSYVSNQPQHF
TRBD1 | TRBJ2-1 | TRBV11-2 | CASSLRTGGNEQFF
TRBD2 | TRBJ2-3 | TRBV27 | CASSSLAGSTDTQYF
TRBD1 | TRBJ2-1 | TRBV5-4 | CASTMTGHEQFF
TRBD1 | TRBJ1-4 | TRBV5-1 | CASRIGTATNEKLFF
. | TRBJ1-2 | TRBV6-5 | CASTASRNYGYTF
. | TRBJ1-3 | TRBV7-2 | CASSLGQGNTIYF
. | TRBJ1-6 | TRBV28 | CASSSPTVRSPLHF
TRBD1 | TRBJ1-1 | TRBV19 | CDSSSVGQGYTEAFF
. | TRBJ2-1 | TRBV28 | CASSNYNEQFF
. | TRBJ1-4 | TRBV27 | CASSLFRATNEKLFF
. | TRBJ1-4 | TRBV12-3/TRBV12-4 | CASSLREKLFF
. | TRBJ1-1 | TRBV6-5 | CASSKIRPEAFF
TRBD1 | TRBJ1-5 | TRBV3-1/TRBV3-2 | CASSQDLGGVGDQPQHF
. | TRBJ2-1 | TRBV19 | CASSGRAETNNEQFF
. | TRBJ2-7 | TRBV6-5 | CASSFNGGRTEQIF
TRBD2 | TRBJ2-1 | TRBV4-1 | CASSHFLSGGHSYNEQFF
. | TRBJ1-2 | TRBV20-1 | CSASKDYGYTF
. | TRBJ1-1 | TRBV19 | CASSPGGRNTEAFF
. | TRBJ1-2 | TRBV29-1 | CSVGGDEGYGYTF
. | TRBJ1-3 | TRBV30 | CAWSGILTIYF
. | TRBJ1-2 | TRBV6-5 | CASIHPRGYGYTF
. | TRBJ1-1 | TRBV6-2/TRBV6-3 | CASSPQRFEAFF
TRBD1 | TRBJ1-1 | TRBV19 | CASSMSGQGGTEAFF
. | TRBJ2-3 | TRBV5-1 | CASSYTADTQYF
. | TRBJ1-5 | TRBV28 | CASSPPGPQHQPQHF
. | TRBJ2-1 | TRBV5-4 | CASSQYEPWSYNEQFF